Each of the 8 T cell receptor beta chains below was sequenced from the same sample in a study of CD8 T cells in ankylosing spondylitis. Regarding the study as a whole: Typical of ankylosing spondylitis blood, it appeared, was a TCR beta motif of under 10 highly homologous variants.

TCRdb independently ran MiXCR on the 5' RACE reads; one entry per CDR3 protein. The table shows about 450,000 distinct CDR3 sequences, with roughly 26% occurring only once. No cognate antigen is known for these TCRs. The sample comprised blood, either unsorted or a sorted T cell fraction (not recorded which). Every receptor here comes from a male donor with ankylosing spondylitis.

This clonotype was counted only a few times. The chain couples TRBV5-5 to TRBJ2-1; the match to TRBD2 covers 11 bases. CDR1 is SGHKS and CDR2 is YYEKEE in the germline V gene (reference sequence). V lost 5 bases and J lost 0; bases outside the gene matches: 10. This CDR3 contains 18 residues. CDR3 sequence reads: CASSSGLAAGSSYNEQFF. In nucleotides, the CDR3 is TGTGCCAGCAGTTCGGGACTAGCGGCCGGAAGCTCCTACAATGAGCAGTTCTTC.

The rearrangement uses TRBV5-1 and TRBJ1-3; 9 bases match TRBD1. The CDR3 has 17 amino acids. Unmatched junction bases numbered 13, after V lost 9 bases and J lost 0 bases. Germline loops: CDR1 SGHRS, CDR2 YFSETQ. The CDR3 DNA follows: TGCGCCACCTGGACAGGGGCCAAGACCTCCTCTGGAAACACCATATATTTT. Translating gives CATWTGAKTSSGNTIYF.

This clonotype came up many times. The chain joins TRBV10-3 to TRBJ1-1; D ambiguous. V gave up 8 bases and J gave up 1 base, with 11 bases separating them. The CDR3 runs to 13 residues. Germline CDR1 and CDR2: ENHRY and SYGVKD. The CDR3 spells CAIRTSGNTEAFF. In DNA form, the CDR3 reads TGTGCCATCCGGACCAGTGGGAACACTGAAGCTTTCTTT.

The chain employs TRBV5-1 and TRBJ2-2; D is undetermined. Trimming pared 0 bases from V and 7 bases from J, leaving 13 bases between. CDR1 is SGHRS and CDR2 is YFSETQ in the germline V gene. This CDR3 spans 15 amino acids. The CDR3 is CASSLAGQQSGELFF. In nucleotides, the CDR3 is TGCGCCAGCAGCTTGGCCGGGCAGCAGAGCGGGGAGCTGTTTTTT.

Only a few counts were recorded for this clonotype. This rearrangement joins TRBV5-1 to TRBJ1-3; D possibly corresponds to TRBD1 (5 bases). The CDR3 has 16 residues. CDR1 is SGHRS and CDR2 is YFSETQ in the germline V gene. The V and J ends lost 4 bases and 2 bases respectively, with 16 bases between them. The CDR3 here is CASSEKRQSAGNTIYF. The CDR3 DNA sequence: TGCGCCAGCAGCGAAAAACGACAGAGCGCTGGAAACACCATATATTTT. Supplemented by reference TRBV5-1 and TRBJ1-3, the full variable domain reads KAGVTQTPRYLIKTRGQQVTLSCSPISGHRSVSWYQQTPGQGLQFLFEYFSETQRNKGNFPGRFSGRQFSNSRSEMNVSTLELGDSALYLCASSEKRQSAGNTIYFGEGSWLTVV.

A few counts support this clonotype. The gene calls are TRBV20-1 and TRBJ1-1; 7 nucleotides align to TRBD1. Germline CDR1 and CDR2: DFQATT and SNEGSKA (reference sequence). V was clipped by 6 bases and J by 9 bases; unmatched bases: 13. The CDR3 runs to 13 residues. The CDR3 here is CSAQSGTAIKAFF. For the CDR3, the DNA is TGCAGTGCGCAATCCGGGACAGCAATAAAAGCTTTCTTT.

In this sample, this clonotype turned up a few times. The chain employs TRBV9 and TRBJ2-1, with TRBD2 matching 13 bases. Germline values: CDR1 SGDLS, CDR2 YYNGEE. The CDR3 has 18 amino acids. V shed 4 bases and J 5 bases; nucleotides not matched to a gene: 12. CDR3 DNA sequence: TGTGCCAGCAGCTCTCGACTAGCGGGAGGCCAAGGGAACAATGAGCAGTTCTTC. As protein: CASSSRLAGGQGNNEQFF. The whole variable domain, remainder taken from reference TRBV9 and TRBJ2-1, is DSGVTQTPKHLITATGQRVTLRCSPRSGDLSVYWYQQSLDQGLQFLIQYYNGEERAKGNILERFSAQQFPDLHSELNLSSLELGDSALYFCASSSRLAGGQGNNEQFFGPGTRLTVL.

The count of this clonotype is one. The J gene is TRBJ2-7, the V gene TRBV24-1, with D uncertain. V was cut by 4 bases and J by 0 bases, with 15 bases left in between. The CDR3 has 16 residues. Germline V gene sequence: CDR1 KGHDR, CDR2 SFDVKD. The DNA for the CDR3 is TGTGCCACCAGTGACCCTCGTCGGACCAGCTCCTACGAGCAGTACTTC. Residues: CATSDPRRTSSYEQYF.